The clone carrying this TCR beta chain was counted a few times. Germline CDR1 SGHRS, CDR2 YFSETQ. The CDR3 has 16 amino acids. V lost 4 bases and J lost 4; bases outside the gene matches: 8. The record originates from a study of blood T cell repertoires in COVID-19. Assay: immunoSEQ multiplex PCR; the TCRdb copy retains only in-frame clones and omits some. In the table there are almost 30,000 clones, approximately 67% of which are singletons. The sample taken for sequencing was peripheral blood. The genes are TRBV5-1 and TRBJ1-4; 9 positions agree with TRBD1. The TCR sequence derives from a human donor in a cohort sampled during active COVID-19. In nucleotides, the CDR3 is TGCGCCAGCAGCGAACTCGGACAGGGGTTTAATGAAAAACTGTTTTTT. Its protein product is CASSELGQGFNEKLFF.